The subject of this entry is one TCR beta chain. The sample originates from a study of cytomegalovirus exposure and HLA in healthy donors. The PCR ran on 60 Vbeta and 13 Jbeta primers. The method was immunoSEQ multiplex PCR; TCRdb's version includes in-frame clones alone and lacks a portion of them. Of 150,000 or so clones listed, around 70% are singletons. CDR3 length: 16 residues. V was clipped by 6 bases and J by 4 bases, with 21 bases between them. CDR1 MRHNA and CDR2 SNTAGT come from the germline V gene. The chain joins TRBV6-4 to TRBJ1-2, with D possibly TRBD1 on 5 matching bases. The sequence derives from a man aged 18 to 29 in good health and CMV-seropositive. The sample comprised PBMCs. CDR3 sequence: CASSASGGRGSYGYTF. DNA of the CDR3: TGTGCCAGCAGCGCCAGCGGGGGAAGAGGTAGCTATGGCTACACCTTC.